This is a list of T cell receptor beta chains from one sample in a study of human T cells and chemical hapten exposure. TCRdb processed the RACE reads anew with MiXCR; each CDR3 protein has one entry. The profile covers about 80,000 distinct CDR3 sequences, with roughly 7.9% appearing a single time and around 1.7% taken by the ten largest. Material: whole blood. These receptors all come from a female donor in good health. Some clones in this sample may be carry-over from other donors' samples. Both conserved end residues are part of each CDR3. The D gene is left open where the match is weak. Clone size, where shown, is once, few, many, or a class for clones that have expanded.

d_gene | j_gene | abundance | v_gene | CDR3aa | CDR3nt
. | TRBJ2-2 | many | TRBV5-5 | CASSYRGLSAGELFF | TGTGCCAGCAGCTACCGGGGCCTATCCGCCGGGGAGCTGTTTTTT
. | TRBJ1-1 | many | TRBV9 | CASSVAIGDSEAFF | TGTGCCAGCAGCGTAGCCATCGGGGACTCTGAAGCTTTCTTT
. | TRBJ1-6 | few | TRBV3-1 | CASSQWDGDSPLHF | TGTGCCAGCAGCCAGTGGGACGGGGATTCACCCCTCCACTTT
TRBD1 | TRBJ1-5 | many | TRBV29-1 | CSERQGAKRDQPQHF | TGCAGCGAACGACAGGGGGCGAAACGGGATCAGCCCCAGCATTTT
. | TRBJ2-7 | many | TRBV7-8 | CARATTGKAYEQYF | TGTGCCAGGGCGACCACAGGGAAGGCCTACGAGCAGTACTTC
. | TRBJ1-6 | many | TRBV10-3 | CAISEGGPSPLHF | TGTGCCATCAGTGAAGGAGGTCCTTCACCCCTCCACTTT
TRBD2 | TRBJ2-7 | few | TRBV20-1 | CSARDRGGSRQYF | TGCAGTGCTAGAGATAGGGGAGGGAGCCGGCAGTACTTC
. | TRBJ2-1 | few | TRBV18 | CASSPQGGSYNEQFF | TGTGCCAGCTCACCACAGGGGGGCTCCTACAATGAGCAGTTCTTC
. | TRBJ1-5 | few | TRBV12-3/TRBV12-4 | CASRDRGNQPQHF | TGTGCCAGCCGCGACAGAGGCAATCAGCCCCAGCATTTT
. | TRBJ1-2 | few | TRBV7-9 | CASSYSGDRSYGYTF | TGTGCCAGCAGCTATTCTGGCGACAGGTCCTATGGCTACACCTTC
. | TRBJ1-5 | . | TRBV7-9 | CASSSGRLNQPQHF | TGTGCCAGCAGCTCAGGGCGGTTAAATCAGCCCCAGCATTTT
. | TRBJ2-2 | few | TRBV6-6 | CASSPESQENTGELFF | TGTGCCAGCAGCCCTGAGTCCCAGGAGAACACCGGGGAGCTGTTTTTT
. | TRBJ1-2 | once | TRBV12-3/TRBV12-4 | CASNEQTGRVYGYTF | TGTGCCAGCAATGAACAGACGGGACGGGTCTATGGCTACACCTTC
. | TRBJ2-7 | . | TRBV7-7 | CASSPSFSYEQYF | TGTGCCAGCAGCCCCTCGTTCTCCTACGAGCAGTACTTC
TRBD2 | TRBJ2-5 | few | TRBV6-6 | CASSSPGLAGEETQYF | TGTGCCAGCAGCTCGCCGGGACTAGCGGGGGAAGAGACCCAGTACTTC
. | TRBJ2-7 | . | TRBV6-1 | CASTSYPYEQYF | TGTGCCAGCACCTCCTACCCCTACGAGCAGTACTTC
. | TRBJ1-6 | many | TRBV30 | CAWGAQNNSPLHF | TGTGCCTGGGGGGCACAGAATAATTCACCCCTCCACTTT
. | TRBJ2-3 | . | TRBV27 | CASSLSSWDTQYF | TGTGCCAGCAGTTTATCTTCATGGGATACGCAGTATTTT
TRBD1 | TRBJ2-7 | many | TRBV5-1 | CASSIRDSYEQYF | TGCGCCAGCAGCATCCGGGACAGCTACGAGCAGTACTTC
. | TRBJ1-4 | . | TRBV7-8 | CASSPRGLTNEKLFF | TGTGCCAGCAGCCCTAGGGGACTAACTAATGAAAAACTGTTTTTT
TRBD1 | TRBJ2-4 | . | TRBV7-2 | CASSFNPGGKNIQYF | TGTGCCAGCAGCTTTAACCCAGGGGGCAAAAACATTCAGTACTTC
TRBD1 | TRBJ1-2 | many | TRBV7-2 | CASSPREMDRVDGYTF | TGTGCCAGCAGCCCCCGTGAGATGGACAGGGTGGATGGCTACACCTTC
TRBD1 | TRBJ1-6 | many | TRBV18 | CASSLLSGTEDNSPLHF | TGTGCCAGCTCTCTCTTGTCCGGGACAGAAGATAATTCACCCCTCCACTTT
. | TRBJ1-1 | many | TRBV18 | CASSPRGDGTEAFF | TGTGCCAGCTCACCAAGAGGGGACGGCACTGAAGCTTTCTTT
. | TRBJ1-6 | many | TRBV2 | CASGDNRDSYNSPLHF | TGTGCCAGCGGCGACAACAGGGATAGTTATAATTCACCCCTCCACTTT
. | TRBJ1-4 | few | TRBV12-3/TRBV12-4 | CASSLRGSNEKLFF | TGTGCCAGCAGTTTGAGGGGGTCAAATGAAAAACTGTTTTTT
TRBD1 | TRBJ1-6 | many | TRBV18 | CASSPLGTGDSPLHF | TGTGCCAGCTCACCACTCGGGACAGGGGATTCACCCCTCCACTTT
. | TRBJ1-5 | many | TRBV15 | CATSRAREYMNSNQPQHF | TGTGCCACCAGCAGAGCCAGGGAATACATGAATAGCAATCAGCCCCAGCATTTT
TRBD1 | TRBJ1-2 | . | TRBV28 | CAIIDRAAHGYTF | TGTGCCATTATAGACAGGGCGGCCCATGGCTACACCTTC
TRBD1 | TRBJ2-2 | few | TRBV9 | CASSVAHIVRTGDTGELFF | TGTGCCAGCAGCGTAGCCCATATAGTGAGGACAGGAGACACCGGGGAGCTGTTTTTT
TRBD2 | TRBJ2-5 | many | TRBV7-9 | CASRPLAGGSQETQYF | TGTGCCAGCAGACCACTAGCGGGGGGAAGTCAAGAGACCCAGTACTTC
TRBD2 | TRBJ2-1 | many | TRBV6-2/TRBV6-3 | CASSYPGLAGDTYNEQFF | TGTGCCAGCAGTTATCCCGGACTAGCGGGGGACACCTACAATGAGCAGTTCTTC
. | TRBJ2-5 | . | TRBV11-2 | CASSLGDTQETQYF | TGTGCCAGCAGCTTAGGGGACACCCAAGAGACCCAGTACTTC
. | TRBJ2-3 | many | TRBV15 | CATSREQDLTDTQYF | TGTGCCACCAGCAGGGAGCAAGACCTCACAGATACGCAGTATTTT
TRBD2 | TRBJ2-3 | . | TRBV6-5 | CASSTLAGAITDTQYF | TGTGCCAGCAGTACACTAGCGGGGGCCATCACAGATACGCAGTATTTT
TRBD2 | TRBJ2-5 | few | TRBV29-1 | CSVAGPSGANQETQYF | TGCAGCGTTGCGGGCCCTAGCGGGGCAAACCAAGAGACCCAGTACTTC
TRBD1 | TRBJ1-3 | . | TRBV3-1 | CASSRTGGVPSGNTIYF | TGTGCCAGCAGCCGGACAGGGGGCGTCCCCTCTGGAAACACCATATATTTT
. | TRBJ1-5 | . | TRBV3-1 | CASSRTVNQPQHF | TGTGCCAGCAGCCGGACGGTCAATCAGCCCCAGCATTTT
. | TRBJ2-2 | . | TRBV28 | CASSSSDSTGELFF | TGTGCCAGCAGTTCTTCAGATAGCACCGGGGAGCTGTTTTTT
. | TRBJ2-7 | many | TRBV20-1 | CSAPTGPTPYEQYF | TGCAGTGCTCCTACCGGTCCGACCCCCTACGAGCAGTACTTC
. | TRBJ2-1 | few | TRBV4-3 | CASSQDTGEGTEQFF | TGCGCCAGCAGCCAAGATACAGGGGAGGGGACTGAGCAGTTCTTC
. | TRBJ2-3 | . | TRBV11-3 | CASSYSGTDTQYF | TGTGCCAGCAGTTATAGTGGCACAGATACGCAGTATTTT
. | TRBJ2-6 | many | TRBV7-2 | CASSYLGGANVLTF | TGTGCCAGCAGCTACCTGGGAGGGGCCAACGTCCTGACTTTC
. | TRBJ2-1 | many | TRBV14 | CASSQTLPDREQFF | TGTGCCAGCAGCCAAACGCTCCCTGACAGGGAGCAGTTCTTC
TRBD2 | TRBJ2-3 | few | TRBV10-3 | CAIKNSGGVTDTQYF | TGTGCCATCAAAAATAGCGGGGGGGTCACAGATACGCAGTATTTT
. | TRBJ2-6 | . | TRBV29-1 | CSVGRAGGANVLTF | TGCAGCGTTGGTAGGGCTGGAGGGGCCAACGTCCTGACTTTC
TRBD1 | TRBJ1-2 | few | TRBV12-3/TRBV12-4 | CASSLVGQGIYGYTF | TGTGCCAGCAGTTTAGTGGGACAGGGCATCTATGGCTACACCTTC
TRBD2 | TRBJ2-3 | many | TRBV12-3/TRBV12-4 | CASTRGGGAEDTQYF | TGTGCCAGCACCAGGGGCGGGGGGGCCGAAGATACGCAGTATTTT
TRBD2 | TRBJ2-7 | many | TRBV7-2 | CASSLGGLAKYEQYF | TGTGCCAGCAGCTTGGGGGGACTAGCGAAATACGAGCAGTACTTC